The clone carrying this TCR beta chain showed up just a few times. Its target is not known. An end of the junction does not agree with germline; a read error may underlie this. These data originate in a study of beta chain features in type 1 diabetes. Overall study: Patients looked much like healthy donors when it came to age, gender and cell yields. Study-level points and caveats: Moderate yet significant TCRB CDR3 shortening was seen in Type 1 diabetes patients in all four CD4+ subsets. VDJ junctions sequenced from type 1 diabetes patients showed fewer insertions and more deletions.

On average, the one heparinised blood draw given by each donor was around 110 mL. The CDR3 covers 13 residues. Germline-derived CDR1 and CDR2 are SGHNT and YYREEE (reference sequence). Reverse transcribing all isolated RNA meant expressed TCRB transcripts were sequenced. This table comes from immunoSEQ multiplex PCR, and its TCRdb copy is limited to in-frame clones, with some not included. The sample contains roughly 150,000 clones, around 10% of which appear only once. Sequencing was carried out using central memory CD4+ T cells from blood. The receptor was derived from a man between 18 and 29 years old in good health. This chain links TRBV5-4 with TRBJ1-2, with D perhaps matching TRBD1 (5 bases). The CDR3 DNA reads TGCGCCAGCAGCTCGACAGTCAACTATGGCTACACCTTC. It specifies CASSSTVNYGYTF.